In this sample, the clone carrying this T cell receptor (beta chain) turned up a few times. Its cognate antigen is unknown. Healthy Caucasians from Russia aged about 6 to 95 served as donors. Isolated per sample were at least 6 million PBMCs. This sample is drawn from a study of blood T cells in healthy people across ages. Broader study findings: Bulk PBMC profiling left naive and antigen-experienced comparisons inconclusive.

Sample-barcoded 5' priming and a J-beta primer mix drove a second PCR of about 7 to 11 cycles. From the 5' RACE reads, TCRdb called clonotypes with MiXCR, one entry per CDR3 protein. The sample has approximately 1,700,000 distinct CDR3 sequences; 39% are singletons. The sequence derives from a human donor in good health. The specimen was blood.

The CDR3 DNA sequence: TGTGCCAGCAGCTTAGAGGGACGAAGCTACACCTTC. Encoded protein: CASSLEGRSYTF. V gene TRBV7-9 combines with J gene TRBJ1-2, with TRBD1 as a possible D gene (5 bases). From germline, CDR1 is SEHNR and CDR2 FQNEAQ (reference sequence). Trimming stripped 1 base from V and 9 bases from J, with 9 bases between. The CDR3 is 12 amino acids.